Listed here is a single TCR beta chain. The sample belongs to a study of cytomegalovirus exposure and HLA in healthy donors. Overall study context: Approximately 85 million unique TCRs from HLA-typed donors were held in an early data release.

Germline V gene lookup returns CDR1 GTSNPN and CDR2 SVGIG (reference sequence). CDR3 length equals 14 residues. Trimming at V came to 8 bases and at J to 6 bases, leaving 13 bases not matched to a gene. Primers for the PCR totalled 60 Vbeta and 13 Jbeta. Assay used: immunoSEQ multiplex PCR; TCRdb lists only in-frame clones, some missing. The repertoire has under 130,000 clones, roughly 70% of them found once; the top ten carry 11%. The source of this sequence is a man between 35 and 55 years old in good health and CMV-seropositive. The source material was PBMCs. This chain links TRBV30 with TRBJ2-1; 7 positions agree with TRBD2. The CDR3 DNA reads TGTGCCCTCCCCGGACGAGAGCGGGGCAATGAGCAGTTCTTC. Its translation is CALPGRERGNEQFF.